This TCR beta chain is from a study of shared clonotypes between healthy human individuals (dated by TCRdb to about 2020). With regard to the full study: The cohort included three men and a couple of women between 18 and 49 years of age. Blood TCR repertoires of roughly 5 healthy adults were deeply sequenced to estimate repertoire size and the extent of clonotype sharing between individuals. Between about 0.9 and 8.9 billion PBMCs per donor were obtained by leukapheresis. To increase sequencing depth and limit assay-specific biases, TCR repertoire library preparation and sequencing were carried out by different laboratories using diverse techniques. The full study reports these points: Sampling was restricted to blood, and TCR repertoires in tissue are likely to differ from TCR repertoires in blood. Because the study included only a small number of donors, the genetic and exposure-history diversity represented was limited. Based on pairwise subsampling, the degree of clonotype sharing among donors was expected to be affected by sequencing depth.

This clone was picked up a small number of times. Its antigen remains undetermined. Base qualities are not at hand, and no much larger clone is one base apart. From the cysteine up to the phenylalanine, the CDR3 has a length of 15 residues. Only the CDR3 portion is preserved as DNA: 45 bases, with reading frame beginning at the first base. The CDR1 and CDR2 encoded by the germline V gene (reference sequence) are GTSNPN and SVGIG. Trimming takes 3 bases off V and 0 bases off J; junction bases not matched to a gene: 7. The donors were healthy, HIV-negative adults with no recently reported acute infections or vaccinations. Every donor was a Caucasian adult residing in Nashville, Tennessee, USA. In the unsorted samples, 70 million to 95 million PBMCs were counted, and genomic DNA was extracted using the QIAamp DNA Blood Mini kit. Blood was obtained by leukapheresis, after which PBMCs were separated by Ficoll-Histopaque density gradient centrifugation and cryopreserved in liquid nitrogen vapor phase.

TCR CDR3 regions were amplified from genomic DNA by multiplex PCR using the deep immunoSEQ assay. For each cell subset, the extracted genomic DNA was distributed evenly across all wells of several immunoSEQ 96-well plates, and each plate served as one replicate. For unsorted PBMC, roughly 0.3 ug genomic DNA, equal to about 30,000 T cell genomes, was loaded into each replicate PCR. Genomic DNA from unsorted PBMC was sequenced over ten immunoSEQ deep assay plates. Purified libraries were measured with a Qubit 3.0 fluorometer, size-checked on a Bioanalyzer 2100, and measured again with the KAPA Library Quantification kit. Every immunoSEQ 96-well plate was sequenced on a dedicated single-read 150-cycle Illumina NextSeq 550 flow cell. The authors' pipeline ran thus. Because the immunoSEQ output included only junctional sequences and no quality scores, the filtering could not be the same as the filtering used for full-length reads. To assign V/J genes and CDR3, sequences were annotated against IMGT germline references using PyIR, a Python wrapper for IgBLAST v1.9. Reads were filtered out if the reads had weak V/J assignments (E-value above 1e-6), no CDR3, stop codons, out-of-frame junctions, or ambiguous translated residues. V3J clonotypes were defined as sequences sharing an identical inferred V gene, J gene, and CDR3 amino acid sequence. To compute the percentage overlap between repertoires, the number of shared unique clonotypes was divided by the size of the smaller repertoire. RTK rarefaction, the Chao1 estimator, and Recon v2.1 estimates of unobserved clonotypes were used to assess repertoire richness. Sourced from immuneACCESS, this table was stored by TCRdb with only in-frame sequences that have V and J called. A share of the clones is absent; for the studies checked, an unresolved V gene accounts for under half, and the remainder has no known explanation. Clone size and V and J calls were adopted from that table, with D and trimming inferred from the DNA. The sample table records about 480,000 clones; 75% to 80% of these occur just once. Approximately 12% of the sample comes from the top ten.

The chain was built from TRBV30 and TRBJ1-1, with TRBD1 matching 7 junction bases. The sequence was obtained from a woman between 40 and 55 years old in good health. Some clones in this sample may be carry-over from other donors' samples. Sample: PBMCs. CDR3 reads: CAWSAIQGLNTEAFF. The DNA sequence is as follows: TGTGCCTGGAGCGCCATACAGGGGTTGAACACTGAAGCTTTCTTT.